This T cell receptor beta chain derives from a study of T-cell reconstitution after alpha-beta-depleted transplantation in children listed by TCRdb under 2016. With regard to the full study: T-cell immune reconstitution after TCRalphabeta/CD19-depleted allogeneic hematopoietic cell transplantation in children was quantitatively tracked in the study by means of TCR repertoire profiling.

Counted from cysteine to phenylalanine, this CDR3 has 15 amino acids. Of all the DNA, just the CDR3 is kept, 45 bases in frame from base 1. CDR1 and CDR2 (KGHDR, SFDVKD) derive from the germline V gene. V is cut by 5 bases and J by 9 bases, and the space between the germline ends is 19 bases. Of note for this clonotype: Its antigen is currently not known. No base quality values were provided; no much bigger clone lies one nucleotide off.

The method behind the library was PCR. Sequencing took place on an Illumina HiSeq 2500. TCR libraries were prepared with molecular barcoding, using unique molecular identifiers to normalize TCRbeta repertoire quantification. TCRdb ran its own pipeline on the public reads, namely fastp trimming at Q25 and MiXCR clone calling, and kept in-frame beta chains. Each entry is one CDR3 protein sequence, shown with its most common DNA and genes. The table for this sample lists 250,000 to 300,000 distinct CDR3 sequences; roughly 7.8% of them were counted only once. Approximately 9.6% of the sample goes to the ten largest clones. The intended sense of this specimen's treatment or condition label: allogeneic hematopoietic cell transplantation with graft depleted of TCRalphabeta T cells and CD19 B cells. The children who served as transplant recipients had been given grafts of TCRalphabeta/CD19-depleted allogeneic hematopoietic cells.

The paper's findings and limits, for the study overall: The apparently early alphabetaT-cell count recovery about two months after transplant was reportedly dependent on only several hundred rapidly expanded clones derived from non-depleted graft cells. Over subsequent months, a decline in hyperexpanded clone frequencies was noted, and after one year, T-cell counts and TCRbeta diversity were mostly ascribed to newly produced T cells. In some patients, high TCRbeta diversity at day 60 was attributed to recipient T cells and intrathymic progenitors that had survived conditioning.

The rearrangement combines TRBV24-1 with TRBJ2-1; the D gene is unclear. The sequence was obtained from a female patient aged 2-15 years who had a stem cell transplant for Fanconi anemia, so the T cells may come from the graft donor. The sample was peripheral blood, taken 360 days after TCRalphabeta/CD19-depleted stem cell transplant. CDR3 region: CATSAGVVPPGEQFF. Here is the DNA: TGTGCCACCAGTGCAGGAGTGGTCCCCCCGGGTGAGCAGTTCTTC.